This T cell receptor (beta chain) was captured by sequencing in a study of CXCR3-negative and CXCR3-positive naive CD8 T cells. The authors gated naive CD8+ T cells as CD45RO-CCR7+CD27+CD95-. As concerns this clonotype: Its specificity is unknown.

Per the germline V gene, CDR1 is LNHDA and CDR2 is SQIVND (reference sequence). This CDR3 has 14 residues. Study-level results: Researchers reported similar TRBV-TRBJ usage in naive CXCR3-negative and CXCR3-positive cells, though memory differed. CXCR3-positive naive cells carried more hydrophobic TRB CDR3s than CXCR3-negative naive cells did. Diversity in memory CD8+ cells fell much lower than the comparably high levels seen in both naive subsets.

The method, 5' RACE with UMI labels, was used to prepare the TRB cDNA libraries. TCRdb reprocessed the 5' RACE reads, with one entry per CDR3 protein and no DNA. The repertoire table contains fewer than 55,000 distinct CDR3 sequences. The sample taken for sequencing was naive CXCR3- CD8+ T cells from blood. Subset: CD45RO-CCR7+CD27+CD95- naive CD8+ T cells lacking CXCR3 (TNR3-). The chain carries TRBV19 and TRBJ2-7. This receptor was identified in a human donor in good health. Some clones in this sample may be carry-over from other donors' samples. The CDR3 sequence: CATTNAGSSYEQYF.